One sample yielded the 3 T cell receptor beta chains listed below, sequenced in a study of blood T cell repertoires in COVID-19. The protocol was immunoSEQ multiplex PCR, while the TCRdb copy is restricted to in-frame clones and leaves out a portion. The data hold roughly 140,000 clones, with over 80% observed a single time. The material sequenced was peripheral blood. The receptor source for this set is a woman in her fifties or sixties with acute or convalescent COVID-19.

The J gene is TRBJ2-7, the V gene TRBV27, with 8 bases lining up with TRBD1. The germline CDR1 and CDR2 sequences are MNHEY and SMNVEV (reference sequence). Trimming took 5 bases from V and 5 from J; bases not matched to a gene: 11. The CDR3 runs to 15 residues. The chain's CDR3 is CASSDTGQGLHEQYF. The CDR3 bases are TGTGCCAGCAGTGATACAGGACAGGGATTACACGAGCAGTACTTC.

This chain joins TRBV6-5 and TRBJ2-7, with 9 bases lining up with TRBD2. Per the germline V gene, CDR1 is MNHEY and CDR2 is SVGAGI. V was pared by 0 bases and J by 0 bases, with 0 bases of the junction left unmatched. CDR3 length: 15 residues. This CDR3 reads CASSYSRGGSYEQYF. CDR3 in DNA: TGTGCCAGCAGTTACTCGCGGGGGGGCTCCTACGAGCAGTACTTC.

The rearrangement links TRBV28 to TRBJ2-7; TRBD1 matches 9 bases. J was trimmed by 7 bases and V by 6 bases; bases with no gene match: 13. The CDR3 sequence is 15 residues long. Germline CDR1 and CDR2: MDHEN and SYDVKM. CDR3 sequence reads: CASSALGQGGDEQYF. The CDR3 DNA reads TGTGCCAGCAGCGCTCTGGGACAGGGTGGGGATGAGCAGTACTTC. The full variable domain, completed using reference TRBV28 and TRBJ2-7, is DVKVTQSSRYLVKRTGEKVFLECVQDMDHENMFWYRQDPGLGLRLIYFSYDVKMKEKGDIPEGYSVSREKKERFSLILESASTNQTSMYLCASSALGQGGDEQYFGPGTRLTVT.